What follows is one T cell receptor beta chain and its context. TCRdb keeps only in-frame clones here, not all; method: immunoSEQ multiplex PCR. The sample holds 1,500,000 or so clones, roughly 96% seen once. The data are from a study of shared clonotypes between healthy human individuals. About the study: The donor pool was made up of two women and a few men aged 18 to 49.

Germline V lookup: CDR1 MGHDK, CDR2 SYGVNS. The CDR3 is made up of 14 amino acids. V dropped 4 bases and J dropped 0 bases, with 7 bases sitting between them. This TCR was sampled from a man aged 30 to 45 in good health. The sequencing sample was made of naive CD4+ T cells sorted from blood. Stated subset: CD45RA+ positively selected. This sequence joins TRBV25-1 and TRBJ1-3, with D hard to call. This CDR3 is CASSAVPSGNTIYF. The CDR3 DNA reads TGTGCCAGCAGTGCCGTTCCCTCTGGAAACACCATATATTTT.